The sample holds a few counts of the clone carrying this T cell receptor (beta chain). Its target is not known. This entry is derived from a study of cytotoxic CD8 clonotypes in ibrutinib-treated CLL. Whole-study context: Included were some eleven relapsed/refractory and some 15 treatment-naive patients, of whom 17 were IGHV unmutated. Study observations and caveats: In sustained-remission versus progressing patients, sampling times differed. Clonality increased at ibrutinib response, then returned toward baseline at progression.

Frozen-stored PBMCs produced about 2 micrograms of genomic DNA for TCR beta libraries. This table comes from immunoSEQ multiplex PCR, and its TCRdb copy is limited to in-frame clones, with some not included. Here the sample spans about 50,000 clones, 57% being singletons. The CDR3 is 16 residues long. Trimming stripped 1 base from V and 7 bases from J, with 17 bases between. The germline V gene encodes CDR1 MGHRA and CDR2 YSYEKL. The receptor comes from a human donor with chronic lymphocytic leukemia. The sample consisted of PBMCs, taken after 24 months of ibrutinib treatment. V is TRBV4-1 and J is TRBJ2-1; the D gene is possibly TRBD2 (5 bases). CDR3 region: CASSQGSPKPGNEQFF. The CDR3 DNA reads as TGCGCCAGCAGCCAAGGCTCGCCCAAACCGGGGAATGAGCAGTTCTTC.